The rows below give T cell receptor beta chains drawn from one sample of a study of blood T cell repertoires in COVID-19. Using immunoSEQ multiplex PCR, the repertoire was profiled, and TCRdb retains in-frame clones only, with some absent. The sample has 150,000 to 200,000 clones; about 76% are singletons. Input material: peripheral blood. The receptors originated from a woman aged 40 to 55 with COVID-19, enrolled during active disease. Both conserved end residues are part of each CDR3. The order of the fields is J gene, V gene, D gene, CDR3 length, clone size, CDR3 DNA, CDR3 protein. A D gene is named only where the DNA matches it firmly. Rows give clone size only sometimes, using once, few, many, or a class for an expanded clone.

J gene: TRBJ2-7; V gene: TRBV9; D gene: TRBD2; CDR3 length: 15; clone size: few; CDR3 DNA: TGTGCCAGCAGCGTAGACTGGACTAGCGGCTACGAGCAGTACTTC; CDR3 protein: CASSVDWTSGYEQYF
J gene: TRBJ1-1; V gene: TRBV9; D gene: .; CDR3 length: 11; clone size: .; CDR3 DNA: TGTGCCAGCAGCCGGGGCACTGAAGCTTTCTTT; CDR3 protein: CASSRGTEAFF
J gene: TRBJ1-5; V gene: TRBV2; D gene: .; CDR3 length: 14; clone size: few; CDR3 DNA: TGTGCCAGCACTCTTGGGCAGAGCAATCAGCCCCAGCATTTT; CDR3 protein: CASTLGQSNQPQHF
J gene: TRBJ2-5; V gene: TRBV5-1; D gene: TRBD1; CDR3 length: 14; clone size: few; CDR3 DNA: TGCGCCAGCAGCTTCGAGGGACAGAGGGAGACCCAGTACTTC; CDR3 protein: CASSFEGQRETQYF
J gene: TRBJ1-5; V gene: TRBV27; D gene: .; CDR3 length: 16; clone size: few; CDR3 DNA: TGTGCCAGCAGTCCCCTCAGGGGAAGGAGCAATCAGCCCCAGCATTTT; CDR3 protein: CASSPLRGRSNQPQHF
J gene: TRBJ2-2; V gene: TRBV9; D gene: .; CDR3 length: 15; clone size: once; CDR3 DNA: TGTGCCAGCAGCGCGACAGGCGCGAACACCGGGGAGCTGTTTTTT; CDR3 protein: CASSATGANTGELFF
J gene: TRBJ2-3; V gene: TRBV5-1; D gene: .; CDR3 length: 15; clone size: once; CDR3 DNA: TGCGCCAGCAGCTTCGACAGGTCTGGGGCAGATACGCAGTATTTT; CDR3 protein: CASSFDRSGADTQYF
J gene: TRBJ2-4; V gene: TRBV18; D gene: .; CDR3 length: 16; clone size: few; CDR3 DNA: TGTGCCAGCTCACCACCGAATCCGGGAGCCAAAAACATTCAGTACTTC; CDR3 protein: CASSPPNPGAKNIQYF
J gene: TRBJ1-1; V gene: TRBV3-1/TRBV3-2; D gene: TRBD1; CDR3 length: 15; clone size: .; CDR3 DNA: TGTGCCAGCAGCCAAGATGAGACAGGGGGAAGTGAAGCTTTCTTT; CDR3 protein: CASSQDETGGSEAFF
J gene: TRBJ2-3; V gene: TRBV30; D gene: .; CDR3 length: 13; clone size: .; CDR3 DNA: TGTGCCTGGGTCAAATGGGGCGCCGATACGCAGTATTTT; CDR3 protein: CAWVKWGADTQYF
J gene: TRBJ2-7; V gene: TRBV5-1; D gene: TRBD1; CDR3 length: 14; clone size: .; CDR3 DNA: TGCGCCAGCAGCGCAGGGGGCTATAGCTACGAGCAGTACTTC; CDR3 protein: CASSAGGYSYEQYF
J gene: TRBJ2-1; V gene: TRBV11-2; D gene: .; CDR3 length: 12; clone size: .; CDR3 DNA: TGTGCCAGCAGCTCCCTCCTCAATGAGCAGTTCTTC; CDR3 protein: CASSSLLNEQFF
J gene: TRBJ2-7; V gene: TRBV27; D gene: .; CDR3 length: 15; clone size: .; CDR3 DNA: TGTGCCAGCAGTTCCACCCGCTACGGACTTTACGAGCAGTACTTC; CDR3 protein: CASSSTRYGLYEQYF
J gene: TRBJ2-2; V gene: TRBV7-9; D gene: TRBD1; CDR3 length: 15; clone size: .; CDR3 DNA: TGTGCCAGCAGCCTGGGACAGGGCGTGGCCGGGGAGCTGTTTTTT; CDR3 protein: CASSLGQGVAGELFF
J gene: TRBJ2-1; V gene: TRBV11-2; D gene: .; CDR3 length: 17; clone size: .; CDR3 DNA: TGTGCCAGCAGCCTTATCGGATGGGGCAGCTCCTACAATGAGCAGTTCTTC; CDR3 protein: CASSLIGWGSSYNEQFF
J gene: TRBJ1-3; V gene: TRBV25-1; D gene: .; CDR3 length: 16; clone size: .; CDR3 DNA: TGTGCCAGCAGTGATCCGCAGGCACAACCGGGAAACACCATATATTTT; CDR3 protein: CASSDPQAQPGNTIYF
J gene: TRBJ2-3; V gene: TRBV11-3; D gene: TRBD2; CDR3 length: 16; clone size: .; CDR3 DNA: TGTGCCAGCAGCTTCGGGAGCGGGAGGGGATCAGATACGCAGTATTTT; CDR3 protein: CASSFGSGRGSDTQYF
J gene: TRBJ1-1; V gene: TRBV6-2/TRBV6-3; D gene: .; CDR3 length: 14; clone size: .; CDR3 DNA: TGTGCCAGCAGTTTTAGTTTTGCTAACACTGAAGCTTTCTTT; CDR3 protein: CASSFSFANTEAFF
J gene: TRBJ2-2; V gene: TRBV6-6; D gene: .; CDR3 length: 14; clone size: .; CDR3 DNA: TGTGCCAGCAAACAGGGTTCGAACACCGGGGAGCTGTTTTTT; CDR3 protein: CASKQGSNTGELFF
J gene: TRBJ1-5; V gene: TRBV19; D gene: .; CDR3 length: 14; clone size: .; CDR3 DNA: TGTGCCAGTACCCGGGGGTATAGCAATCAGCCCCAGCATTTT; CDR3 protein: CASTRGYSNQPQHF
J gene: TRBJ1-2; V gene: TRBV2; D gene: .; CDR3 length: 15; clone size: .; CDR3 DNA: TGTGCCAGCAGTGAAAACAGGGTAGAAGGGTATGGCTACACCTTC; CDR3 protein: CASSENRVEGYGYTF
J gene: TRBJ1-2; V gene: TRBV14; D gene: .; CDR3 length: 17; clone size: .; CDR3 DNA: TGTGCCAGCAGCCAAGGTACATCGACCGGCTGGGCGAAAGGCTACACCTTC; CDR3 protein: CASSQGTSTGWAKGYTF
J gene: TRBJ2-3; V gene: TRBV3-1/TRBV3-2; D gene: .; CDR3 length: 12; clone size: .; CDR3 DNA: TGTGCCAGCAGCCAAGATCGCGGTACGCAGTATTTT; CDR3 protein: CASSQDRGTQYF